Listed below are T cell receptor beta chains from one sample, sequenced in a study of a mutant IDH1 vaccine in newly diagnosed glioma. Their cognate antigens are unknown. Method: immunoSEQ multiplex PCR; TCRdb's copy keeps in-frame clones and lacks some. Of some 57,000 clones in the sample, around 84% are singletons; the top ten hold 4.1%. The source was PBMCs, collected from a glioma patient whose treatment included an IDH1 peptide vaccine. The receptors derive from a woman aged 18-30 years with glioma. Each CDR3 is given with its conserved first and last residue. The order of the fields is V gene, D gene, J gene, clone size, CDR3 protein, CDR3 DNA. A D gene is named only where the DNA matches it firmly. Clone size, where shown, is once, few, many, or a class for clones that have expanded.

v_call: TRBV4-1; d_call: -; j_call: TRBJ2-7; clone_size: -; cdr3_aa: CATSAGKSYEQYF; cdr3_nt: TGCGCCACTTCAGCAGGGAAATCCTACGAGCAGTACTTC
v_call: TRBV11-3; d_call: TRBD2; j_call: TRBJ2-3; clone_size: -; cdr3_aa: CASSLGLAGGPGDTQYF; cdr3_nt: TGTGCCAGCAGCTTGGGACTAGCGGGAGGGCCAGGGGATACGCAGTATTTT
v_call: TRBV7-2; d_call: -; j_call: TRBJ1-2; clone_size: -; cdr3_aa: CASSFLTGNGYTF; cdr3_nt: TGTGCCAGCAGCTTCCTGACCGGGAATGGCTACACCTTC
v_call: TRBV18; d_call: -; j_call: TRBJ2-5; clone_size: -; cdr3_aa: CASSPLGGGETQYF; cdr3_nt: TGTGCCAGCTCACCACTAGGCGGGGGCGAGACCCAGTACTTC
v_call: TRBV9; d_call: -; j_call: TRBJ2-3; clone_size: once; cdr3_aa: CASSVSVGRAKDTQYF; cdr3_nt: TGTGCCAGCAGCGTATCGGTAGGCAGGGCGAAAGATACGCAGTATTTT
v_call: TRBV7-9; d_call: -; j_call: TRBJ1-4; clone_size: -; cdr3_aa: CASSSGLYEKLFF; cdr3_nt: TGTGCCAGCAGCTCAGGGTTGTACGAAAAACTGTTTTTT
v_call: TRBV5-1; d_call: -; j_call: TRBJ2-5; clone_size: -; cdr3_aa: CASSLVGTEQETQYF; cdr3_nt: TGCGCCAGCAGCTTGGTGGGGACGGAACAAGAGACCCAGTACTTC
v_call: TRBV9; d_call: TRBD2; j_call: TRBJ2-7; clone_size: -; cdr3_aa: CASSVGGGAYEQYF; cdr3_nt: TGTGCCAGCAGCGTAGGCGGGGGGGCCTACGAGCAGTACTTC
v_call: TRBV4-2; d_call: -; j_call: TRBJ2-1; clone_size: -; cdr3_aa: CASSQGDGYNEQFF; cdr3_nt: TGTGCCAGCAGCCAGGGGGACGGTTACAATGAGCAGTTCTTC
v_call: TRBV5-1; d_call: -; j_call: TRBJ2-1; clone_size: -; cdr3_aa: CASSLDGGSGNEQFF; cdr3_nt: TGCGCCAGCAGCTTGGACGGGGGATCTGGAAATGAGCAGTTCTTC
v_call: TRBV27; d_call: -; j_call: TRBJ1-2; clone_size: -; cdr3_aa: CASSPYGEQINYGYTF; cdr3_nt: TGTGCCAGCAGCCCTTATGGGGAGCAAATTAACTATGGCTACACCTTC
v_call: TRBV13; d_call: -; j_call: TRBJ2-3; clone_size: -; cdr3_aa: CASSFRETDTQYF; cdr3_nt: TGTGCCAGCAGCTTCCGGGAGACAGATACGCAGTATTTT
v_call: TRBV19; d_call: TRBD1; j_call: TRBJ2-2; clone_size: -; cdr3_aa: CASEDRVNTGELFF; cdr3_nt: TGTGCCAGCGAGGACAGGGTGAACACCGGGGAGCTGTTTTTT
v_call: TRBV12-5; d_call: -; j_call: TRBJ2-2; clone_size: -; cdr3_aa: CASGLRETGELFF; cdr3_nt: TGTGCTAGTGGTTTGCGCGAGACCGGGGAGCTGTTTTTT
v_call: TRBV4-1; d_call: -; j_call: TRBJ1-5; clone_size: -; cdr3_aa: CASSQDGGPSNQPQHF; cdr3_nt: TGCGCCAGCAGCCAAGATGGGGGACCTAGCAATCAGCCCCAGCATTTT
v_call: TRBV7-9; d_call: -; j_call: TRBJ2-2; clone_size: few; cdr3_aa: CASSSTGELFF; cdr3_nt: TGTGCCAGCAGCTCCACCGGGGAGCTGTTTTTT
v_call: TRBV4-1; d_call: -; j_call: TRBJ2-2; clone_size: -; cdr3_aa: CASSQVAEELFF; cdr3_nt: TGCGCCAGCAGCCAAGTGGCTGAAGAGCTGTTTTTT
v_call: TRBV11-2; d_call: TRBD2; j_call: TRBJ2-5; clone_size: -; cdr3_aa: CASSLVVAGGPQETQYF; cdr3_nt: TGTGCCAGCAGCTTAGTGGTTGCGGGAGGCCCCCAAGAGACCCAGTACTTC
v_call: TRBV6-5; d_call: -; j_call: TRBJ1-5; clone_size: -; cdr3_aa: CASSYSGSSLQPQHF; cdr3_nt: TGTGCCAGCAGTTACTCGGGGTCCTCCCTTCAGCCCCAGCATTTT